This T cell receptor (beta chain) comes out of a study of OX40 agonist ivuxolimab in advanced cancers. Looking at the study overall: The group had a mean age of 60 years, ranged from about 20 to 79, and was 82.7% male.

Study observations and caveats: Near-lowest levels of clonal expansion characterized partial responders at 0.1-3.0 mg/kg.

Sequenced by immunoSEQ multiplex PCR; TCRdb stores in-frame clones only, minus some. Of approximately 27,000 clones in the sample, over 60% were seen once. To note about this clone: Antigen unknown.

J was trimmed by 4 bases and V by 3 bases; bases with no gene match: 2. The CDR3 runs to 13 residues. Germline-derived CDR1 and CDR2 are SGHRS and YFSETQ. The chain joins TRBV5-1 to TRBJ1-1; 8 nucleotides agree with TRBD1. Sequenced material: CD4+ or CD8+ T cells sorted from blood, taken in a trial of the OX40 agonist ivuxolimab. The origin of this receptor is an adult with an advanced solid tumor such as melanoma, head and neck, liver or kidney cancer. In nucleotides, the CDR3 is TGCGCCAGCAGCTCAACAGGGGGCACTGAAGCTTTCTTT. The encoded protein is CASSSTGGTEAFF. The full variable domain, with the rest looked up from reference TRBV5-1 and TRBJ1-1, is KAGVTQTPRYLIKTRGQQVTLSCSPISGHRSVSWYQQTPGQGLQFLFEYFSETQRNKGNFPGRFSGRQFSNSRSEMNVSTLELGDSALYLCASSSTGGTEAFFGQGTRLTVV.